Sequencing of this TCR beta chain was carried out in a study of OX40 agonist ivuxolimab in advanced cancers. Points from the study as a whole: The authors did not determine the antigen specificity of the expanded peripheral T cells. Among patients with partial responses at 0.1-3.0 mg/kg, clonal expansion was among the lowest.

This CDR3 is built from 15 residues. Looked up from germline, CDR1 is LNHDA and CDR2 is SQIVND (reference sequence). V shed 5 bases, J shed 6 bases, and the junction held 9 bases outside the gene matches. For this clone: Its antigen is not known.

Repertoires were generated with immunoSEQ multiplex PCR, while TCRdb's copy carries only in-frame clones and drops some. The sample consists of around 80,000 clones, about 85% of them appearing once. The TCR comes from an adult with an advanced solid tumor such as melanoma, head and neck, liver or kidney cancer. The chain joins TRBV19 to TRBJ1-4, with 7 bases that match TRBD1. The material was CD4+ or CD8+ T cells sorted from blood, obtained in a trial of the OX40 agonist ivuxolimab. CDR3 in amino acids: CASSPRQGGDEKLFF. DNA of the CDR3: TGTGCCAGTAGTCCGCGACAGGGCGGGGATGAAAAACTGTTTTTT.